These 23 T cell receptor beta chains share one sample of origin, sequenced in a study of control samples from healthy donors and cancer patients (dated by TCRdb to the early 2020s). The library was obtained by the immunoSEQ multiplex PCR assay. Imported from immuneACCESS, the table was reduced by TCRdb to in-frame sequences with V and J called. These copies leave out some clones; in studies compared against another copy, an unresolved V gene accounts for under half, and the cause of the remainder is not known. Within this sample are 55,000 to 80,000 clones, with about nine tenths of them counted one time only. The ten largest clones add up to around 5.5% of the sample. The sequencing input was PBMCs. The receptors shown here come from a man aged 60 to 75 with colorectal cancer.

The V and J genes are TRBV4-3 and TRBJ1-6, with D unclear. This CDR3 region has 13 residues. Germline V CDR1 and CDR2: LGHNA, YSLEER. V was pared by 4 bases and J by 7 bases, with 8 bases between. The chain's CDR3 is CASSPGTNSPLHF. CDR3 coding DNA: TGCGCCAGCAGCCCGGGAACAAATTCACCCCTCCACTTT.

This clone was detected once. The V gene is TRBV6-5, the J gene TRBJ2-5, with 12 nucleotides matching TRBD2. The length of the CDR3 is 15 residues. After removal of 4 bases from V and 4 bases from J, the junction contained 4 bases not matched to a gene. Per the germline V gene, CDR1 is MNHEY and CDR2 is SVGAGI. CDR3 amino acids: CASSSTSGGRETQYF. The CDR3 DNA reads TGTGCCAGCAGTTCTACTAGCGGGGGGCGAGAGACCCAGTACTTC.

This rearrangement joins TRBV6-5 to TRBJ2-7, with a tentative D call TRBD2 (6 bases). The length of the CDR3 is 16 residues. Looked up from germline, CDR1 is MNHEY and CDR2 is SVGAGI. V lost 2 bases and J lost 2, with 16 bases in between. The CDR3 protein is CASSYGSQGGPYEQYF. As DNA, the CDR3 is TGTGCCAGCAGTTACGGTTCCCAGGGAGGCCCCTACGAGCAGTACTTC.

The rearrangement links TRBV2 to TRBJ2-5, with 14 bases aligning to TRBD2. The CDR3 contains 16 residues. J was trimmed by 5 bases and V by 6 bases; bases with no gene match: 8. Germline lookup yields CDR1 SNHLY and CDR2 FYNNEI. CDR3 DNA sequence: TGTGCCAGCAGGACTAGCGGGGGGGCCGCATTGGAGACCCAGTACTTC. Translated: CASRTSGGAALETQYF.

The CDR3 loop is CAWTFGQGNEKLFF. The CDR3 coding sequence is TGTGCCTGGACTTTTGGGCAGGGCAATGAAAAACTGTTTTTT. The chain links TRBV30 to TRBJ1-4, with a possible D match to TRBD1 (5 bases). Looked up from germline, CDR1 is GTSNPN and CDR2 is SVGIG (reference sequence). The CDR3 sequence is 14 residues long. Trimming cost V 4 bases and J 5 bases, with 14 bases left between them.

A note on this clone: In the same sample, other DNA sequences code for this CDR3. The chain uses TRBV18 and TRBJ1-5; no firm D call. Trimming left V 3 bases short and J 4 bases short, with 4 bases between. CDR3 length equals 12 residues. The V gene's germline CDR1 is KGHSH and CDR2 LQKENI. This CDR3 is CASSPGNQPQHF. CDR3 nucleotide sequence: TGTGCCAGCTCACCGGGGAATCAGCCCCAGCATTTT.

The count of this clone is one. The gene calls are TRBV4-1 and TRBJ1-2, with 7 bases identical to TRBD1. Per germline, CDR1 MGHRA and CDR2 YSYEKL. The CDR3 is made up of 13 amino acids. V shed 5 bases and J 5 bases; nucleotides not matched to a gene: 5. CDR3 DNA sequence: TGCGCCAGCAGCACGGGACAGCCATATGGCTACACCTTC. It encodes CASSTGQPYGYTF.

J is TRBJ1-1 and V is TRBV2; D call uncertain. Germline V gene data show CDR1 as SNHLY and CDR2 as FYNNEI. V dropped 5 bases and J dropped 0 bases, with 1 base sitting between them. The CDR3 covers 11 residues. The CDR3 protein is CASSMNTEAFF. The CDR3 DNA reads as TGTGCCAGCAGTATGAACACTGAAGCTTTCTTT. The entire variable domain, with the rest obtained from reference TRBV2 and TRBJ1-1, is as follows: EPEVTQTPSHQVTQMGQEVILRCVPISNHLYFYWYRQILGQKVEFLVSFYNNEISEKSEIFDDQFSVERPDGSNFTLKIRSTKLEDSAMYFCASSMNTEAFFGQGTRLTVV.

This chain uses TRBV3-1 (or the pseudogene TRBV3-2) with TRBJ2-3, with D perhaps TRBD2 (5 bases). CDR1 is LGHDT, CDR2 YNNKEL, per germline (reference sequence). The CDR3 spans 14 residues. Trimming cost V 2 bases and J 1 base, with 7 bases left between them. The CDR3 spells CASSQREGTDTQYF. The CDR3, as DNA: TGTGCCAGCAGCCAACGGGAAGGCACAGATACGCAGTATTTT.

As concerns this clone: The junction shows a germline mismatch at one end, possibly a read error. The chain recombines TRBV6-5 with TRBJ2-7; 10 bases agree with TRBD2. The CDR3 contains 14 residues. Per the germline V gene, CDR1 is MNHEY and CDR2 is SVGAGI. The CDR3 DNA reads TGTGCCAGCAGCGAGCTAGCGGGGGTCTACGAGCAGCACTTC. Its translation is CASSELAGVYEQHF.

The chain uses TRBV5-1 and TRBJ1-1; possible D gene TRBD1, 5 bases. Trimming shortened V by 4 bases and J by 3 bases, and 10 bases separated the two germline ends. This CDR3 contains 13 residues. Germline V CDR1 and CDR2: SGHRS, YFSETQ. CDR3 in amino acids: CASSQQVHTEAFF. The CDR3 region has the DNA TGCGCCAGCAGCCAACAGGTGCACACTGAAGCTTTCTTT.

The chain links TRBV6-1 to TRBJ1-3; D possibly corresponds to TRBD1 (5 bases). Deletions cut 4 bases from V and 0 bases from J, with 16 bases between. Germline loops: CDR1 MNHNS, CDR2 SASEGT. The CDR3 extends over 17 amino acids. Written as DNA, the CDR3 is TGTGCCAGCAGTGGGTTCCTGGGACTGAGCTCTGGAAACACCATATATTTT. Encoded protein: CASSGFLGLSSGNTIYF.

The CDR3 DNA follows: TGTGCCAGCTCACCAGTCCAGGCTAGCGGGGGCTACAATGAGCAGTTCTTC. Its protein product is CASSPVQASGGYNEQFF. The chain recombines TRBV18 with TRBJ2-1; 10 nucleotides align to TRBD2. After removal of 2 bases from V and 3 bases from J, the junction contained 7 bases not matched to a gene. The CDR3 consists of 17 residues. CDR1 KGHSH and CDR2 LQKENI come from the germline V gene.

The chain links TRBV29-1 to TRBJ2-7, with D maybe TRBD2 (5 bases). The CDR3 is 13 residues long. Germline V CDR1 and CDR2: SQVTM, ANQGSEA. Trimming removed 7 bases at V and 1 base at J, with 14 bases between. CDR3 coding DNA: TGCAGCGCCCATGGGCGGGCATCCTACGAGCAGTACTTC. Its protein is CSAHGRASYEQYF.

CDR3 DNA sequence: TGCGCCAGCAGCTGGGACCCTGTAGGGGTTACCTACGAGCAGTACTTC. Translation: CASSWDPVGVTYEQYF. The chain carries TRBV5-1 and TRBJ2-7; D may match TRBD1 or TRBD2 (5 bases each). Germline V gives CDR1 SGHRS, CDR2 YFSETQ. This CDR3 region has 16 residues. Between the trimmed V and J ends, which lost 3 bases and 2 bases, there was a span of 18 bases.

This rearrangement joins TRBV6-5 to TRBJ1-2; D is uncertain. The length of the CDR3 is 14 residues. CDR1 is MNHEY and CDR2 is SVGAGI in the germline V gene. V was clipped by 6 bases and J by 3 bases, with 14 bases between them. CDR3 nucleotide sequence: TGTGCCAGCAGCCAGATCGCGGGCGACTATGGCTACACCTTC. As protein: CASSQIAGDYGYTF.

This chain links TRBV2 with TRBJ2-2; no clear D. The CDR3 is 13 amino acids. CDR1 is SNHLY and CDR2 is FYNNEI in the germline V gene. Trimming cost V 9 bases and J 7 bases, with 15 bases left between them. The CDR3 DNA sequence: TGTGCCAGTTCTAGGAATAAAGTCGGGGAGCTGTTTTTT. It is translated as CASSRNKVGELFF. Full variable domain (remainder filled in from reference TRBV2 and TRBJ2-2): EPEVTQTPSHQVTQMGQEVILRCVPISNHLYFYWYRQILGQKVEFLVSFYNNEISEKSEIFDDQFSVERPDGSNFTLKIRSTKLEDSAMYFCASSRNKVGELFFGEGSRLTVL.

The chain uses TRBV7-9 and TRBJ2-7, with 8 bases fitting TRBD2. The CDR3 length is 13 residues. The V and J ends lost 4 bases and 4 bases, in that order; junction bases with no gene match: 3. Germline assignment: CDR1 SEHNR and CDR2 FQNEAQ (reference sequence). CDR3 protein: CASSSAGGYEQYF. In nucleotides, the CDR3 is TGTGCCAGCAGCTCCGCGGGAGGATACGAGCAGTACTTC.

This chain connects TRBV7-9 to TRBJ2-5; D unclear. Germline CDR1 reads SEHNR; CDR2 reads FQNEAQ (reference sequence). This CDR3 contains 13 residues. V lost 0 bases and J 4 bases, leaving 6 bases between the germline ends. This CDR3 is CASSLAVAETQYF. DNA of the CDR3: TGTGCCAGCAGCTTAGCGGTGGCAGAGACCCAGTACTTC.

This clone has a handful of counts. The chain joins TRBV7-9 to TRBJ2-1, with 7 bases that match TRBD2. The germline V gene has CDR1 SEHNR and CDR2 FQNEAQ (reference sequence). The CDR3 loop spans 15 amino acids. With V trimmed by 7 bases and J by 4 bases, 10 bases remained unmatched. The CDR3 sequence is CASTKYNGGYNEQFF. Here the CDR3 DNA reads TGTGCCAGCACCAAATATAACGGGGGGTACAATGAGCAGTTCTTC. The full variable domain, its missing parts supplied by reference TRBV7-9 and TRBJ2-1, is DTGVSQNPRHKITKRGQNVTFRCDPISEHNRLYWYRQTLGQGPEFLTYFQNEAQLEKSRLLSDRFSAERPKGSFSTLEIQRTEQGDSAMYLCASTKYNGGYNEQFFGPGTRLTVL.

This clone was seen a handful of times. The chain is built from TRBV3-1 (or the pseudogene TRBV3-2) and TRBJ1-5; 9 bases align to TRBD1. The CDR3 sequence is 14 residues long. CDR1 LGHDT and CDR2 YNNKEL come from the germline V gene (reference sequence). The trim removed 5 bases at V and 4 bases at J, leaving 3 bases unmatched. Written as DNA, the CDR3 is TGTGCCAGCAGCTCACAGGGGGCGAATCAGCCCCAGCATTTT. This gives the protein CASSSQGANQPQHF.

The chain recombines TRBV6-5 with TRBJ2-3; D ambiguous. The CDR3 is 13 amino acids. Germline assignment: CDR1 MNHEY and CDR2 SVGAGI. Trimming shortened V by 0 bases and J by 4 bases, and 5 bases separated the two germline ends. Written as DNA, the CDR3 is TGTGCCAGCAGTTACTCGGCAGCAGATACGCAGTATTTT. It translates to CASSYSAADTQYF.

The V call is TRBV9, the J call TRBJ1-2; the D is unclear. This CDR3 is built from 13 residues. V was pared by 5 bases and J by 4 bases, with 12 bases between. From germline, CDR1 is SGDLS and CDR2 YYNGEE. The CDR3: CASRDPGSYGYTF. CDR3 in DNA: TGTGCCAGCAGGGACCCGGGATCCTATGGCTACACCTTC.